The 14 T cell receptor beta chains presented below share a single source sample, sequenced in a study of human CD8 memory T cell subsets. A UMI-labeled 5' RACE approach was the method that produced the TCR beta libraries. TCRdb re-called the 5' RACE reads and shows each CDR3 protein once, DNA omitted. The sample table includes about 17,000 distinct CDR3 sequences. Sequencing was carried out using CD8+ stem-like memory T cells (TSCM and TCM) sorted from PBMCs. The subset is: stem-like memory CD8 T cells (TSTEM), CCR7+ PD-1- TIGIT-. Every receptor here comes from a human donor in good health.

The chain employs TRBV29-1 and TRBJ2-5. CDR3 length: 13 residues. Looked up from germline, CDR1 is SQVTM and CDR2 is ANQGSEA. This chain's CDR3 is CSVDGSSRETQYF.

The chain uses TRBV6-2 or TRBV6-3 and TRBJ1-1; TCRdb picks TRBD1, but there is no DNA to check that call. CDR1 MNHEY and CDR2 SVGEGT come from the germline V gene. The CDR3 length is 13 residues. CDR3: CASSLNRATEAFF.

The rearrangement joins TRBV7-9 to TRBJ2-7; the D gene TCRdb calls, TRBD1, cannot be checked with no DNA. Germline V gene data show CDR1 as SEHNR and CDR2 as FQNEAQ (reference sequence). The CDR3 totals 14 residues. The CDR3 region is CASSLVAGGYEQYF.

V and J are TRBV25-1 and TRBJ2-3. CDR1 and CDR2 from the germline V gene are MGHDK and SYGVNS. The CDR3 spans 15 residues. CDR3 amino acids: CASSEYGTNTDTQYF. Looking up the rest from reference TRBV25-1 and TRBJ2-3 gives the full variable domain: EADIYQTPRYLVIGTGKKITLECSQTMGHDKMYWYQQDPGMELHLIHYSYGVNSTEKGDLSSESTVSRIRTEHFPLTLESARPSHTSQYLCASSEYGTNTDTQYFGPGTRLTVL.

This chain links TRBV7-9 with TRBJ2-7; the TCRdb call, TRBD1, lacks DNA for checking. Germline CDR1 reads SEHNR; CDR2 reads FQNEAQ (reference sequence). The CDR3 runs to 16 residues. The CDR3 here is CASSAKLDSGSYEQYF.

The J gene is TRBJ2-7, the V gene TRBV6-2 or TRBV6-3; TCRdb picks TRBD2, but there is no DNA to check that call. The CDR3 extends over 15 amino acids. Germline lookup yields CDR1 MNHEY and CDR2 SVGEGT. CDR3 protein: CASSYLGPRPDEQYF.

The V call is TRBV5-1, the J call TRBJ2-1; the TRBD2 assignment by TCRdb is unverifiable without DNA. Looked up from germline, CDR1 is SGHRS and CDR2 is YFSETQ. CDR3 size: 15 residues. CDR3 loop: CASAPSGGSYNEQFF.

This chain connects TRBV12-3 or TRBV12-4 to TRBJ2-3. The CDR3 has 14 amino acids. CDR3 sequence: CASSFLMGTDTQYF.

V and J are TRBV5-1 and TRBJ1-1; the D call of TRBD1 rests on TCRdb alone, since no DNA is present to check it. This CDR3 contains 15 residues. CDR1 and CDR2 from the germline V gene are SGHRS and YFSETQ. This chain's CDR3 is CASSTTTGKNTEAFF.

The chain uses TRBV27 and TRBJ2-1. The CDR3 length is 14 residues. CDR1 and CDR2 from the germline V gene are MNHEY and SMNVEV (reference sequence). CDR3 sequence: CASSPSATHNEQFF.

V is TRBV9 and J is TRBJ2-1; there is no DNA to check the TCRdb D call of TRBD1. This CDR3 comprises 16 residues. The germline gives CDR1 SGDLS, CDR2 YYNGEE. The CDR3 is CASSPQLSGTENEQFF.

The V and J genes are TRBV7-2 and TRBJ2-7; as DNA is missing, the TRBD1 call by TCRdb cannot be tested. This CDR3 comprises 14 residues. Germline V gives CDR1 SGHTA, CDR2 FQGNSA. CDR3 sequence reads: CASSLGTVLYEQYF.

The chain has TRBV28 and TRBJ1-1. This CDR3 is built from 15 residues. CDR1 is MDHEN and CDR2 is SYDVKM in the germline V gene. CDR3 amino acids: CASSLINGMNTEAFF.

The chain carries TRBV27 and TRBJ2-7; lacking DNA, the TRBD2 call made by TCRdb goes unchecked. The CDR3 runs 14 residues. Per germline, CDR1 MNHEY and CDR2 SMNVEV (reference sequence). CDR3 sequence reads: CASSLGRANYEQYF.